The 8 T cell receptor beta chains given below trace back to one sample, sequenced in a study of shared clonotypes between healthy human individuals. TCRdb's copy holds only in-frame clones and misses some; the assay was immunoSEQ multiplex PCR. In the table there are hundreds of thousands of clones, roughly 70% of which are singletons. Input material: memory CD4+ T cells sorted from blood. Described subset: CD45RA-negative fraction. Receptors were obtained from a woman aged 30 to 39 in good health.

This clone was counted between two and nine times. The chain recombines TRBV7-2 with TRBJ1-3; D not resolved. The CDR3 contains 15 residues. V gave up 0 bases and J gave up 4 bases, with 10 bases separating them. Germline V gene lookup returns CDR1 SGHTA and CDR2 FQGNSA. CDR3 DNA: TGTGCCAGCAGCTTAGCCGGCGGCGGCGGAAACACCATATATTTT. Translation gives CASSLAGGGGNTIYF.

This chain connects TRBV5-6 to TRBJ2-1; D is unresolved. CDR3 length: 14 residues. Germline V gives CDR1 SGHDT, CDR2 YYEEEE. Trimming removed 2 bases from V and 7 bases from J, with 13 bases in between. CDR3 residues: CASSFTSRRNEQFF. DNA of the CDR3: TGTGCCAGCAGCTTTACTTCTAGGCGGAATGAGCAGTTCTTC.

This rearrangement joins TRBV30 to TRBJ1-2; D remains unclear. Deletions cut 1 base from V and 8 bases from J, with 14 bases between. The CDR3 spans 13 residues. The germline CDR1 and CDR2 sequences are GTSNPN and SVGIG (reference sequence). CDR3 protein: CAWSARGKGGYTF. CDR3 DNA sequence: TGTGCCTGGAGTGCCCGGGGAAAAGGCGGCTACACCTTC.

J is TRBJ2-5 and V is TRBV6-8; the match to TRBD2 covers 8 bases. Germline V gene data show CDR1 as MNHGY and CDR2 as SAAAGT. The CDR3 sequence is 18 residues long. The junction had 19 bases not matched to a gene; V was cut back by 5 bases and J by 5 bases. The CDR3 region is CASSGREASGLRRETQYF. CDR3 sequence (DNA): TGTGCCAGCAGTGGACGGGAGGCTAGCGGGTTACGACGGGAGACCCAGTACTTC.

This clone was counted at least ten times. V usage is TRBV5-4 and J usage is TRBJ2-2, with unresolved D. Germline V CDR1 and CDR2: SGHNT, YYREEE (reference sequence). This CDR3 is built from 16 residues. Trimming cost V 4 bases and J 3 bases, with 16 bases left between them. In DNA, the CDR3 is TGTGCCAGCAGCCTCGTAGGCGGTGAGGACACCGGGGAGCTGTTTTTT. Its protein is CASSLVGGEDTGELFF.

The gene calls are TRBV5-6 and TRBJ2-1, with unresolved D. V lost 0 bases and J lost 5, with 3 bases in between. The CDR3 consists of 12 residues. Germline assignment: CDR1 SGHDT and CDR2 YYEEEE. The CDR3 nucleotides are TGTGCCAGCAGCTTGGCGCACAATGAGCAGTTCTTC. This sequence encodes CASSLAHNEQFF.

V is TRBV30 and J is TRBJ1-5; D may be TRBD1 (6 bases). V gave up 5 bases and J gave up 3 bases, with 11 bases separating them. Germline CDR1 GTSNPN, CDR2 SVGIG (reference sequence). CDR3 size: 13 residues. The CDR3 is CAWANRVNQPQHF. CDR3 bases: TGTGCCTGGGCCAACAGGGTCAATCAGCCCCAGCATTTT.

The chain employs TRBV18 and TRBJ2-7; tentatively, D is TRBD1 (7 bases). Trimming cost V 3 bases and J 0 bases, with 21 bases left between them. Germline V gene lookup returns CDR1 KGHSH and CDR2 LQKENI. This CDR3 has 18 amino acids. CDR3: CASSPRLGGTENSYEQYF. The DNA of the CDR3 is TGTGCCAGCTCACCTAGGCTCGGCGGGACAGAGAACTCCTACGAGCAGTACTTC. Looking up the rest from reference TRBV18 and TRBJ2-7 gives the full variable domain: NAGVMQNPRHLVRRRGQEARLRCSPMKGHSHVYWYRQLPEEGLKFMVYLQKENIIDESGMPKERFSAEFPKEGPSILRIQQVVRGDSAAYFCASSPRLGGTENSYEQYFGPGTRLTVT.